Sequencing of this T cell receptor (beta chain) was carried out in a study of vaccination and CD4 T cells after COVID-19. Treatment indicated: roughly ten-day PBMC culture with coronavirus spike peptide pools or control peptides (ViraFEST assay). A half-volume replacement of the medium with fresh IL-2 medium was performed on days 3 and 7. Oncomine TCR Beta short-read sequencing was applied to DNA from cultured CD4+ T cells. TCRdb re-called the PCR reads with MiXCR, one entry per CDR3 protein. Altogether about 21,000 distinct CDR3 sequences are present, about 59% being singletons, with the ten largest covering roughly 24%. The CDR3 spans 12 residues. The V and J ends lost 3 bases and 4 bases respectively, with 6 bases between them. Germline V lookup: CDR1 LNHDA, CDR2 SQIVND (reference sequence). Concerning this clonotype itself: No antigen is known for it.

The chain carries TRBV19 and TRBJ1-1; no firm D call. This clonotype was sampled from a human donor who received a COVID-19 vaccine. Sequences were derived from CD4+ T cells from blood, cultured in vitro, sampled before SARS-CoV-2 vaccination. In DNA, the CDR3 is TGTGCCAGTAGTATCCCCGCCACTGAAGCTTTCTTT. Its translation is CASSIPATEAFF.